The 28 T cell receptor beta chains given below trace back to one sample, sequenced in a study of T cells in Graves' hyperthyroidism and ophthalmopathy. Amplified regions were TCR beta CDR3 sequences from RNA transcripts. During a first-round RT-PCR of the TCR CDR3, the HTBI primer set was used. MiXCR was run by TCRdb on the multiplex PCR reads, yielding one entry per CDR3 protein. Found here are about 640,000 distinct CDR3 sequences, more than 20% of them singletons; the top ten hold around a third. The specimen sequenced was blood. Source of these receptors: a man aged 25 to 45 with Graves' ophthalmopathy.

This clonotype was observed a few times. The genes are TRBV27 and TRBJ2-7, with TRBD2 matching over 13 bases. Trimming at V came to 4 bases and at J to 4 bases, leaving 10 bases not matched to a gene. The CDR3 loop spans 17 amino acids. Germline CDR1 and CDR2: MNHEY and SMNVEV (reference sequence). The CDR3 nucleotides are TGTGCCAGCAGTTCCTATAGGACTAGCGGGAGACGGTACGAGCAGTACTTC. Its translation: CASSSYRTSGRRYEQYF.

Of note for this clonotype: At one end, the junction sequence differs from germline, possibly due to a read error. The V gene is TRBV7-2, the J gene TRBJ2-1; 11 nucleotides match TRBD2. Germline CDR1 and CDR2: SGHTA and FQGNSA. The CDR3 is 22 amino acids. The CDR3 region is CVSSLEKRSGTSGSWDYNEQFF. In nucleotides, the CDR3 is TGTGTCAGCAGCTTAGAAAAACGTTCCGGAACTAGCGGGAGTTGGGACTACAATGAGCAGTTCTTC.

This clonotype was found many times. This rearrangement joins TRBV5-1 to TRBJ2-7, with TRBD1 matching 7 bases. V lost 1 base and J lost 6; bases outside the gene matches: 7. The CDR3 is 14 amino acids. Germline V CDR1 and CDR2: SGHRS, YFSETQ. CDR3 DNA sequence: TGCGCCAGCAGCTTGTCGGGACAGCTCTCCGAGCAGTACTTC. Protein product: CASSLSGQLSEQYF.

This clonotype has at least ten counts. The V and J genes are TRBV27 and TRBJ1-1, with D possibly TRBD1 on 6 matching bases. Germline V gives CDR1 MNHEY, CDR2 SMNVEV (reference sequence). The ends were cut back, 3 bases at V and 0 bases at J, with 14 bases in the middle. CDR3 length: 16 amino acids. CDR3 loop: CASSLEGDLMNTEAFF. In DNA, the CDR3 is TGTGCCAGCAGTTTGGAGGGGGACCTCATGAACACTGAAGCTTTCTTT.

This clonotype was seen repeatedly, ten times or more. This chain uses TRBV11-3 with TRBJ1-1, with D possibly being TRBD1 (6 bases). V shed 0 bases and J shed 1 base, with 9 bases lying between them. Germline lookup yields CDR1 SGHNT and CDR2 YENEEA. CDR3 length equals 15 residues. The CDR3, as DNA: TGTGCCAGCAGCTTAGATGGACAGCGGAACACTGAAGCTTTCTTT. This sequence encodes CASSLDGQRNTEAFF. Variable domain in full (rest from reference TRBV11-3 and TRBJ1-1): EAGVVQSPRYKIIEKKQPVAFWCNPISGHNTLYWYLQNLGQGPELLIRYENEEAVDDSQLPKDRFSAERLKGVDSTLKIQPAELGDSAVYLCASSLDGQRNTEAFFGQGTRLTVV.

The CDR3 region is CATKEGTEAFF. In DNA form, the CDR3 reads TGTGCCACCAAGGAGGGCACTGAAGCTTTCTTT. V usage is TRBV27 and J usage is TRBJ1-1; no clear D gene. The CDR3 sequence is 11 residues long. Germline V gene data show CDR1 as MNHEY and CDR2 as SMNVEV (reference sequence). Trimming removed 10 bases from V and 4 bases from J, with 10 bases in between.

The table lists this clonotype with many counts. The chain uses TRBV27 and TRBJ1-5, with 7 bases identical to TRBD1. The J segment lost 4 bases and the V segment lost 4 bases, leaving 7 bases of the junction unmatched. Germline assignment: CDR1 MNHEY and CDR2 SMNVEV (reference sequence). CDR3 size: 15 residues. CDR3 region: CASSSGGKRNQPQHF. CDR3 DNA sequence: TGTGCCAGCAGTTCAGGGGGGAAGAGGAATCAGCCCCAGCATTTT.

The rearrangement uses TRBV10-3 and TRBJ1-1; D may be TRBD1 (5 bases). In germline, CDR1 is ENHRY, CDR2 SYGVKD. The CDR3 consists of 14 residues. V dropped 6 bases and J dropped 0 bases, with 11 bases sitting between them. For the CDR3, the DNA is TGTGCCATCAGCCCCAGGGAGTTGAACACTGAAGCTTTCTTT. Protein sequence: CAISPRELNTEAFF.

Only a few counts were recorded for this clonotype. This chain connects TRBV28 to TRBJ1-1, with 10 nucleotides matching TRBD1. The CDR3 runs to 17 residues. The germline gives CDR1 MDHEN, CDR2 SYDVKM. With 10 bases clipped from V and 3 bases from J, the junction kept 17 bases outside the gene matches. This chain's CDR3 is CATSVGQGLRVDTEAFF. CDR3 in DNA: TGTGCCACCTCGGTGGGACAGGGGCTTCGAGTAGACACTGAAGCTTTCTTT.

This clonotype occurred many times. The V gene is TRBV28, the J gene TRBJ1-2, with D unresolved. The CDR3 runs to 16 residues. CDR1 and CDR2 from the germline V gene are MDHEN and SYDVKM. V was cut by 5 bases and J by 0 bases, with 16 bases left in between. This CDR3 is CASSPAAGAANYGYTF. The CDR3 bases are TGTGCCAGCAGTCCGGCCGCCGGAGCCGCTAACTATGGCTACACCTTC.

The chain carries TRBV18 and TRBJ2-6, with no clear D. The CDR3 spans 16 residues. Germline V gene data show CDR1 as KGHSH and CDR2 as LQKENI. V lost 3 bases, J lost 0 bases, and 9 bases lay in between. CDR3 sequence reads: CASSPNSFSGANVLTF. Written as DNA, the CDR3 is TGTGCCAGCTCACCGAACTCGTTCTCTGGGGCCAACGTCCTGACTTTC.

The chain carries TRBV6-5 and TRBJ2-1; D remains unclear. This CDR3 has 15 amino acids. Germline lookup yields CDR1 MNHEY and CDR2 SVGAGI. V gave up 0 bases and J gave up 5 bases, with 11 bases separating them. For the CDR3, the DNA is TGTGCCAGCAGTTACTCAGTATTTAGGGACAATGAGCAGTTCTTC. Its translation is CASSYSVFRDNEQFF.

CDR3 protein: CASSSDLAGPSYEQYF. The CDR3, as DNA: TGTGCCAGCAGTTCAGATTTAGCGGGACCGTCCTACGAGCAGTACTTC. The V and J genes are TRBV5-6 and TRBJ2-7; 8 nucleotides align to TRBD2. This CDR3 comprises 16 residues. V shed 5 bases, J shed 1 base, and the junction held 11 bases outside the gene matches. In germline, CDR1 is SGHDT, CDR2 YYEEEE. Drawing the rest from reference TRBV5-6 and TRBJ2-7, the complete variable domain is DAGVTQSPTHLIKTRGQQVTLRCSPKSGHDTVSWYQQALGQGPQFIFQYYEEEERQRGNFPDRFSGHQFPNYSSELNVNALLLGDSALYLCASSSDLAGPSYEQYFGPGTRLTVT.

This clonotype was counted a few times. The chain couples TRBV10-3 to TRBJ2-1; TRBD2 agrees at 8 bases. Germline CDR1 is ENHRY and CDR2 is SYGVKD. The CDR3 consists of 15 residues. V lost 2 bases, J lost 5 bases, and 5 bases stayed unmatched. The CDR3 nucleotides are TGTGCCATCAGTGAGCGACTAGCGTTCCACAATGAGCAGTTCTTC. Translation: CAISERLAFHNEQFF.

This clonotype came up a few times. V usage is TRBV12-3 or TRBV12-4 and J usage is TRBJ2-1, with TRBD2 as a possible D gene (6 bases). Trimming stripped 6 bases from V and 2 bases from J, with 11 bases between. The CDR3 extends over 14 amino acids. CDR3 DNA: TGTGCCAGCAGATATAGCGGTACCTACAATGAGCAGTTCTTC. The encoded protein is CASRYSGTYNEQFF.

This clonotype turned up a few times. This sequence joins TRBV20-1 and TRBJ1-5; 7 bases are a match to TRBD1. The germline V gene encodes CDR1 DFQATT and CDR2 SNEGSKA (reference sequence). The CDR3 loop spans 15 amino acids. V dropped 3 bases and J dropped 0; count of bases not matched to a gene: 5. The CDR3 loop is CSASRDSNSNQPQHF. CDR3 DNA: TGCAGTGCTAGTAGGGACAGCAATAGCAATCAGCCCCAGCATTTT.

This clonotype is a singleton in its sample. The J gene is TRBJ1-4, the V gene TRBV19, with unresolved D. Germline V gene lookup returns CDR1 LNHDA and CDR2 SQIVND (reference sequence). V lost 4 bases to trimming and J lost 6 bases, with 12 bases between them. This CDR3 region has 14 residues. The DNA of the CDR3 is TGTGCCAGTAGTACTGTGGCGGCGCATGAAAAACTGTTTTTT. Amino acid sequence: CASSTVAAHEKLFF.

This clonotype was picked up many times. CDR3 bases: TGCAGTGCTAGAGTCTTGGGACTAGCGGGGAATGAGCAGTTCTTC. It specifies CSARVLGLAGNEQFF. The chain uses TRBV20-1 and TRBJ2-1, with TRBD2 matching over 13 bases. With V trimmed by 1 base and J by 7 bases, 4 bases remained unmatched. The CDR3 is made up of 15 amino acids. The V gene's germline CDR1 is DFQATT and CDR2 SNEGSKA (reference sequence).

This clonotype was found many times. The genes are TRBV6-1 and TRBJ1-1; D is ambiguous. From germline, CDR1 is MNHNS and CDR2 SASEGT. CDR3 length: 14 residues. The V gene lost 4 bases and the J gene lost 4 bases, with 13 bases spanning the gap. CDR3 nucleotide sequence: TGTGCCAGCAGTGTATGGAACTGGTTCACTGAAGCTTTCTTT. Translation: CASSVWNWFTEAFF.

The sample holds a few counts of this clonotype. V usage is TRBV27 and J usage is TRBJ2-1, with D tentatively TRBD2 (5 bases). V shed 7 bases and J shed 3 bases, with 16 bases lying between them. Germline CDR1 is MNHEY and CDR2 is SMNVEV (reference sequence). The CDR3 has 15 amino acids. The DNA for the CDR3 is TGTGCCAGCACCCGAGGGAGCGCGCGCTACAATGAGCAGTTCTTC. The encoded protein is CASTRGSARYNEQFF.

This clonotype was counted a few times. The rearrangement links TRBV4-2 to TRBJ1-1, with TRBD1 as a possible D gene (6 bases). CDR1 and CDR2 from the germline V gene are LGHNA and YNFKEQ. CDR3 length: 12 residues. V dropped 4 bases and J dropped 11 bases, with 14 bases sitting between them. CDR3 sequence reads: CASSPLGGPAFF. The CDR3 region has the DNA TGTGCCAGCAGCCCCCTGGGGGGGCCGGCTTTCTTT.

Many counts were recorded for this clonotype. The junction differs from germline at one of its ends, possibly a read error. The rearrangement links TRBV7-7 to TRBJ2-5; 9 nucleotides align to TRBD1. The CDR3 runs 15 residues. Germline CDR1 reads SSHAT; CDR2 reads FNYEAQ (reference sequence). CDR3 amino acids: CASSLGGQGRETQYF. The CDR3 nucleotides read TGTGCTAGCAGCTTAGGGGGACAGGGACGGGAGACCCAGTACTTC.

V and J are TRBV7-9 and TRBJ1-6; D is ambiguous. Between the trimmed V and J ends, which lost 2 bases and 0 bases, there was a span of 14 bases. CDR1 is SEHNR and CDR2 is FQNEAQ in the germline V gene (reference sequence). The length of the CDR3 is 18 residues. CDR3 amino acids: CASSLISSYSSYNSPLHF. In DNA, the CDR3 is TGTGCCAGCAGCTTAATCTCTTCGTACAGCTCCTATAATTCACCCCTCCACTTT.

This clonotype was detected ten times or more. V and J are TRBV2 and TRBJ2-5; 7 bases are shared with TRBD2. Trimming cost V 3 bases and J 4 bases; bases outside gene matches: 8. In germline, CDR1 is SNHLY, CDR2 FYNNEI. The CDR3 totals 15 residues. For the CDR3, the DNA is TGTGCCAGCAGTGATGGGGGGACTAAAGTAGAGACCCAGTACTTC. Translated: CASSDGGTKVETQYF.

The chain recombines TRBV20-1 with TRBJ2-7, with 7 bases that match TRBD2. V shed 2 bases, J shed 5 bases, and the junction held 6 bases outside the gene matches. The CDR3 runs to 13 residues. The germline gives CDR1 DFQATT, CDR2 SNEGSKA (reference sequence). As DNA, the CDR3 is TGCAGTGCTAGATCCGGGACTATCAACGAGCAGTACTTC. This sequence encodes CSARSGTINEQYF.

V and J are TRBV20-1 and TRBJ1-6; D remains ambiguous. The germline CDR1 and CDR2 sequences are DFQATT and SNEGSKA (reference sequence). Deletions cut 1 base from V and 10 bases from J, with 8 bases between. This CDR3 spans 12 amino acids. CDR3 nucleotides: TGCAGTGCTAGAGTAGGAGGGTCACCCCTCCACTTT. Translated: CSARVGGSPLHF.

This clonotype was recorded many times. The CDR3 DNA follows: TGTGCCAGCACCCCCGCTAGCGTGGAGACCCAGTACTTC. Its translation: CASTPASVETQYF. V and J are TRBV11-2 and TRBJ2-5; D may be TRBD2 (6 bases). Between the trimmed V and J ends, which lost 7 bases and 5 bases, there was a span of 14 bases. Germline CDR1 and CDR2: SGHAT and FQNNGV. The CDR3 loop spans 13 amino acids.

V is TRBV13 and J is TRBJ1-5; D is unclear. There are 14 residues in the CDR3. Germline V gene data show CDR1 as PRHDT and CDR2 as FYEKMQ (reference sequence). V was pared by 0 bases and J by 6 bases, with 9 bases between. The CDR3 reads CASSLGGEGQPQHF. CDR3 DNA sequence: TGTGCCAGCAGCTTAGGGGGAGAGGGTCAGCCCCAGCATTTT.